This T cell receptor beta chain was captured by sequencing in a study of blood T cells in healthy people across ages. The CDR3 runs 15 residues. Germline V gene data show CDR1 as SGHRS and CDR2 as YFSETQ. This clonotype was found once. No antigen is known for it. Primed by a sample-barcoded 5' primer and a J-beta primer mix, a second PCR proceeded for about 7 to 11 cycles. TCRdb passed the 5' RACE reads through MiXCR, listing each CDR3 protein once. Of 550,000 to 650,000 distinct CDR3 sequences listed, less than 35% are singletons. Study results and limitations: Expanded clonotype shifts may have been confounded, as the donors had an unknown CMV status. Researchers judged that diversity estimates from one million T cells fell short of true values.

The chain couples TRBV5-1 to TRBJ2-7, with 9 bases aligning to TRBD1. The end of the DNA fits TRBJ2-5 better, so the J call may be wrong. The receptor was derived from a woman aged 80 or over in good health. The sample consisted of blood. This CDR3 is CASRFGQGNVETQYF. The CDR3 DNA reads TGCGCCAGCAGATTTGGACAGGGGAATGTAGAGACCCAGTACTTC.